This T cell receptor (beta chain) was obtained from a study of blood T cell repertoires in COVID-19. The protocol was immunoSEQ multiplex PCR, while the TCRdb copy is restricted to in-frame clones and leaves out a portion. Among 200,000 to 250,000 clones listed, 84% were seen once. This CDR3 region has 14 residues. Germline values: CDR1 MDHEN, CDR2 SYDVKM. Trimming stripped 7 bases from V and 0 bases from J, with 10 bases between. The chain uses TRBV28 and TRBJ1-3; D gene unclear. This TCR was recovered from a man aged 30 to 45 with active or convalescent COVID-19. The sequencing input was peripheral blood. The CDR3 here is CASKFQASGNTIYF. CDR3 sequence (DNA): TGTGCCAGCAAGTTCCAGGCCTCTGGAAACACCATATATTTT.